The 14 T cell receptor beta chains listed next were all sequenced from one sample in a study of CD8 T cells in Susac syndrome. Random hexamers served to reverse transcribe roughly 0.5 to 1 ug RNA. MiXCR, applied by TCRdb to the immunoSEQ multiplex PCR reads, yields one record per CDR3 protein. The profile covers 150,000 to 200,000 distinct CDR3 sequences, with 91% appearing a single time and about 0.1% taken by the ten largest. Sequenced material: CD4+ T cells from PBMCs. The receptors derive from a human donor with Susac syndrome.

This chain joins TRBV10-1 and TRBJ2-7; 8 nucleotides match TRBD1. This CDR3 is 13 amino acids long. From germline, CDR1 is WNHNN and CDR2 SYGVQD (reference sequence). The V gene end was trimmed by 2 bases and the J gene end by 3 bases; junction bases not matched to a gene: 0. The CDR3 spells CASSETGGYEQYF. The CDR3 DNA sequence: TGCGCCAGCAGTGAGACAGGGGGCTACGAGCAGTACTTC.

Only one count was recorded for this clonotype. V gene TRBV28 combines with J gene TRBJ2-7, with D tentatively TRBD1 (5 bases). Germline values: CDR1 MDHEN, CDR2 SYDVKM. V was shortened by 6 bases and J by 3 bases, with 18 bases between the two germline ends. This CDR3 region has 15 residues. CDR3: CASSPNGVDSYEQYF. In nucleotides, the CDR3 is TGTGCCAGCAGCCCGAACGGTGTAGACAGCTACGAGCAGTACTTC.

This sequence joins TRBV20-1 and TRBJ2-1; TRBD2 matches 9 bases. V trimming: 3 bases; J trimming: 9 bases; junction bases outside the gene matches: 12. The CDR3 extends over 15 amino acids. Germline values: CDR1 DFQATT, CDR2 SNEGSKA (reference sequence). The chain's CDR3 is CSASPNSGRITEQFF. CDR3 bases: TGCAGTGCTAGCCCAAACAGCGGGAGGATTACTGAGCAGTTCTTC.

V gene TRBV2 combines with J gene TRBJ2-4; D gene ambiguous. The CDR3 contains 14 residues. The V gene's germline CDR1 is SNHLY and CDR2 FYNNEI. Trimming removed 6 bases from V and 5 bases from J, with 14 bases in between. The CDR3 nucleotides are TGTGCCAGCAGCCGCCTCCCGGCTCAAAACATTCAGTACTTC. Translation: CASSRLPAQNIQYF.

The CDR3 DNA reads as TGTGCCAGCAGCTTGACTCTGGACAGGGGCTCCGAAGCTTTCTTT. This sequence encodes CASSLTLDRGSEAFF. V is TRBV5-4 and J is TRBJ1-1; TRBD1 aligns across 9 bases. Germline V CDR1 and CDR2: SGHNT, YYREEE (reference sequence). This CDR3 contains 15 residues. The ends lost 1 base at V and 8 bases at J; junction bases unmatched: 9.

The rearrangement links TRBV9 to TRBJ2-7; TRBD2 is a possible D gene (5 bases). Germline V gives CDR1 SGDLS, CDR2 YYNGEE. This CDR3 has 14 residues. V was pared by 0 bases and J by 3 bases, with 10 bases between. The CDR3 nucleotides are TGTGCCAGCAGCGTAGGAGGGTTCTTCTACGAGCAGTACTTC. This codes for CASSVGGFFYEQYF.

The rearrangement uses TRBV5-6 and TRBJ1-1, with unresolved D. Trimming pared 2 bases from V and 4 bases from J, leaving 3 bases between. The V gene's germline CDR1 is SGHDT and CDR2 YYEEEE. CDR3 length equals 11 residues. Here the CDR3 reads CASSLGTEAFF. CDR3 in DNA: TGTGCCAGCAGCTTAGGCACTGAAGCTTTCTTT. Full variable domain (rest looked up from reference TRBV5-6 and TRBJ1-1): DAGVTQSPTHLIKTRGQQVTLRCSPKSGHDTVSWYQQALGQGPQFIFQYYEEEERQRGNFPDRFSGHQFPNYSSELNVNALLLGDSALYLCASSLGTEAFFGQGTRLTVV.

V and J are TRBV5-1 and TRBJ2-1; no clear D. Germline values: CDR1 SGHRS, CDR2 YFSETQ. Trimming removed 4 bases from V and 0 bases from J, with 14 bases in between. The CDR3 spans 16 residues. The CDR3 spells CASSRTGPSSYNEQFF. CDR3 DNA sequence: TGCGCCAGCAGCCGTACCGGGCCCAGCTCCTACAATGAGCAGTTCTTC.

This clonotype has a handful of counts. The chain has TRBV10-3 and TRBJ2-5; the D gene is possibly TRBD2 (6 bases). V was trimmed by 3 bases and J by 5 bases, leaving 16 bases between them. The CDR3 covers 15 residues. Per the germline V gene, CDR1 is ENHRY and CDR2 is SYGVKD. The CDR3 DNA reads TGTGCCATCAGTGACCCGTCGTCGGCGGGGGAGACCCAGTACTTC. Translated: CAISDPSSAGETQYF.

Only one count was recorded for this clonotype. V usage is TRBV14 and J usage is TRBJ1-1; D ambiguous. The germline V gene encodes CDR1 SGHDN and CDR2 FVKESK. The CDR3 totals 13 residues. Trimming stripped 3 bases from V and 5 bases from J, with 10 bases between. DNA for the CDR3: TGTGCCAGCAGCCACTGGTCGGGGACTGAAGCTTTCTTT. Translation: CASSHWSGTEAFF.

The chain carries TRBV9 and TRBJ2-1, with D perhaps TRBD1 (5 bases). V lost 0 bases and J lost 5, with 24 bases in between. This CDR3 contains 19 residues. Germline CDR1 is SGDLS and CDR2 is YYNGEE. In nucleotides, the CDR3 is TGTGCCAGCAGCGTAGGGGGCCTTTACAGACGAAACCGGGACAATGAGCAGTTCTTC. It encodes CASSVGGLYRRNRDNEQFF.

The chain recombines TRBV30 with TRBJ2-7; maybe TRBD2 (6 bases). The germline V and J ends were trimmed by 2 bases and 5 bases, with 19 bases remaining between them. The CDR3 contains 15 residues. Germline-derived CDR1 and CDR2 are GTSNPN and SVGIG (reference sequence). CDR3 DNA: TGTGCCTGGAGTCTGGGAGGAGTATCGTTGGACGAGCAGTACTTC. It yields the protein CAWSLGGVSLDEQYF.

This clonotype was seen only a few times. This sequence joins TRBV18 and TRBJ2-7; a possible D gene is TRBD1 (6 bases). CDR1 KGHSH and CDR2 LQKENI come from the germline V gene. The CDR3 spans 15 residues. Trimming took 3 bases from V and 0 from J, leaving 12 bases between them. The CDR3 bases are TGTGCCAGCTCACCTTTTGGGGACAACTCCTACGAGCAGTACTTC. The encoded protein is CASSPFGDNSYEQYF. Complete variable domain (other parts from reference TRBV18 and TRBJ2-7): NAGVMQNPRHLVRRRGQEARLRCSPMKGHSHVYWYRQLPEEGLKFMVYLQKENIIDESGMPKERFSAEFPKEGPSILRIQQVVRGDSAAYFCASSPFGDNSYEQYFGPGTRLTVT.

The chain couples TRBV28 to TRBJ2-7; a weak D match, TRBD1 (6 bases). This CDR3 is 16 amino acids long. Trimming took off 4 bases at V and 6 bases at J, with 22 bases between the two ends. Germline CDR1 is MDHEN and CDR2 is SYDVKM. The CDR3 here is CASSSDLRGTVGEQYF. In DNA, the CDR3 is TGTGCCAGCAGTTCCGACCTCAGGGGTACAGTCGGCGAGCAGTACTTC.